This T cell receptor (beta chain) was documented in a study of blood T cell repertoires in COVID-19. Across the whole study: PBMCs, B-cell-depleted T cells, or T cells were the source of the cDNA or gDNA that made up the material.

The CDR3 contains 14 residues. Looked up from germline, CDR1 is SQVTM and CDR2 is ANQGSEA. With 7 bases clipped from V and 3 bases from J, the junction kept 9 bases outside the gene matches. Authors' analysis steps: How many nucleated cells were present was estimated from reference gene primer amplification. Measured with immunoSEQ multiplex PCR; TCRdb has only the in-frame clones, and not every one. The D gene and trimming were derived from the DNA, and the V and J assignments and clone size from that table. The repertoire holds fewer than 95,000 clones, with 75% to 90% as singletons. J is TRBJ2-3 and V is TRBV29-1; 8 nucleotides line up with TRBD2. The clonotype originates from a man aged 50 to 59 with active or convalescent COVID-19. The sample comprised peripheral blood. CDR3 amino acids: CSAAAGGGTDTQYF. CDR3 coding DNA: TGCAGCGCCGCGGCGGGAGGTGGGACAGATACGCAGTATTTT.